Each of the 21 T cell receptor beta chains below was sequenced from the same sample in a study of blood T cell repertoires in COVID-19. Measured with immunoSEQ multiplex PCR; TCRdb has only the in-frame clones, and not every one. This sample has approximately 300,000 clones, with 85% found just once. The sequenced sample consisted of PBMCs or T cells enriched from blood (not recorded which). These receptor sequences come from a woman between 25 and 40 years old who had been exposed to COVID-19.

The chain uses TRBV28 and TRBJ1-2; 9 nucleotides line up with TRBD1. The CDR3 extends over 16 amino acids. CDR1 and CDR2 (germline): MDHEN, SYDVKM. J gave up 4 bases and V 4 bases, and 10 bases lay outside the gene matches. The CDR3 DNA follows: TGTGCCAGCAGTTCACCCGGACAGGGGCTGAGCTATGGCTACACCTTC. The encoded protein is CASSSPGQGLSYGYTF.

The genes are TRBV6-5 and TRBJ2-7, with 7 bases matching TRBD1. This CDR3 has 15 amino acids. The V gene end was trimmed by 10 bases and the J gene end by 0 bases; junction bases not matched to a gene: 12. Germline V CDR1 and CDR2: MNHEY, SVGAGI. DNA of the CDR3: TGTGCCATTTCCCGGGACAGTAGGAGCTCCTACGAGCAGTACTTC. Translating gives CAISRDSRSSYEQYF.

This chain links TRBV5-5 with TRBJ2-4; 7 bases agree with TRBD1. The CDR3 has 16 amino acids. J was trimmed by 0 bases and V by 0 bases; bases with no gene match: 3. Germline CDR1 SGHKS, CDR2 YYEKEE (reference sequence). The CDR3 here is CASSLEDRRAKNIQYF. The DNA for the CDR3 is TGTGCCAGCAGCTTGGAGGACAGGCGAGCCAAAAACATTCAGTACTTC.

This chain connects TRBV6-5 to TRBJ2-7, with TRBD1 matching 9 bases. CDR1 and CDR2 (germline): MNHEY, SVGAGI. This CDR3 is 13 amino acids long. Trimming cost V 10 bases and J 7 bases; bases outside gene matches: 11. The CDR3 loop is CATSGQGRREQYF. The CDR3 DNA reads as TGTGCCACCTCGGGACAGGGAAGGAGGGAGCAGTACTTC.

This chain joins TRBV21-1 and TRBJ2-3; the table's D call, TRBD1, has no DNA check behind it. TRBV21-1 is labeled a pseudogene. The CDR3 sequence is 16 residues long. CDR3 residues: CASSTRGQWITDTQYF. Here the CDR3 DNA reads TGTGCCAGCAGCACGCGGGGACAGTGGATCACAGATACGCAGTATTTT.

This chain's CDR3 is CASSLYGTSGSYEQFF. CDR3 coding DNA: TGCGCCAGCAGCTTGTATGGGACTAGCGGGAGCTATGAGCAGTTCTTC. V is TRBV5-1 and J is TRBJ2-1; 14 bases fit TRBD2. CDR3 size: 16 residues. With V trimmed by 1 base and J by 8 bases, 5 bases remained unmatched. CDR1 and CDR2 from the germline V gene are SGHRS and YFSETQ.

The chain is built from TRBV6-6 and TRBJ1-2; D ambiguous. Germline CDR1 is MNHNY and CDR2 is SVGAGI (reference sequence). The length of the CDR3 is 12 residues. V was clipped by 6 bases and J by 8 bases, with 13 bases between them. CDR3 sequence: CASRSSGWGYTF. CDR3 DNA: TGTGCCAGCAGGTCATCGGGGTGGGGCTACACCTTC.

The chain couples TRBV7-9 to TRBJ2-3; the D gene is possibly TRBD1 (5 bases). Trimming took off 5 bases at V and 2 bases at J, with 14 bases between the two ends. The V gene's germline CDR1 is SEHNR and CDR2 FQNEAQ (reference sequence). There are 15 residues in the CDR3. The CDR3 here is CASSPMDTITDTQYF. In nucleotides, the CDR3 is TGTGCCAGCAGCCCAATGGACACCATCACAGATACGCAGTATTTT.

This clone was picked up a small number of times. The chain has TRBV5-8 and TRBJ2-3; 7 nucleotides align to TRBD1. CDR1 is SGHTS and CDR2 is YDEGEE in the germline V gene. J was trimmed by 7 bases and V by 4 bases; bases with no gene match: 15. This CDR3 has 16 amino acids. The chain's CDR3 is CASSPPFTTGRNTQYF. The CDR3 DNA reads as TGTGCCAGCAGCCCGCCCTTTACGACAGGGCGCAATACGCAGTATTTT.

V gene TRBV30 combines with J gene TRBJ1-1; TRBD1 aligns across 9 bases. CDR3 length: 16 residues. Germline CDR1 reads GTSNPN; CDR2 reads SVGIG (reference sequence). J lost 8 bases, V lost 2 bases, and 15 bases had no gene match. The chain's CDR3 is CAWSPTPYRGRGEAFF. The CDR3 bases are TGTGCCTGGAGTCCCACTCCATACAGGGGGCGAGGGGAAGCTTTCTTT. The full variable domain, in which reference TRBV30 and TRBJ1-1 provide the parts outside the CDR3, is SQTIHQWPATLVQPVGSPLSLECTVEGTSNPNLYWYRQAAGRGLQLLFYSVGIGQISSEVPQNLSASRPQDRQFILSSKKLLLSDSGFYLCAWSPTPYRGRGEAFFGQGTRLTVV.

This sequence joins TRBV7-9 and TRBJ1-6; D perhaps matches TRBD1 (6 bases). CDR3 length equals 17 residues. The germline V gene encodes CDR1 SEHNR and CDR2 FQNEAQ (reference sequence). The V end lost 5 bases, the J end lost 9 bases, and 23 bases lay between the germline ends. The CDR3 DNA reads as TGTGCCAGCAGCCAACTGGGGGCCAGGGAGCTCGGTTCACCCCTCCACTTT. This translates into CASSQLGARELGSPLHF.

Comments on this clone: This CDR3 is also generated by other DNA sequences in the sample. The V call is TRBV7-2, the J call TRBJ2-7; the D is unclear. The V and J ends lost 5 bases and 3 bases respectively, with 5 bases between them. The CDR3 length is 11 residues. Per the germline V gene, CDR1 is SGHTA and CDR2 is FQGNSA. The CDR3 DNA is TGTGCCAGCAGCCCCCTCTACGAGCAGTACTTC. Its translation: CASSPLYEQYF.

The gene calls are TRBV5-1 and TRBJ1-3; D is possibly TRBD1 (6 bases). This CDR3 is built from 15 residues. Trimming took off 4 bases at V and 2 bases at J, with 13 bases between the two ends. Looked up from germline, CDR1 is SGHRS and CDR2 is YFSETQ. The CDR3, as DNA: TGCGCCAGCAGCCGCAACAGGGAGACTGGAAACACCATATATTTT. This encodes CASSRNRETGNTIYF.

The chain has TRBV12-3 or TRBV12-4 and TRBJ2-7; 12 nucleotides match TRBD1. The V segment lost 8 bases and the J segment 3 bases; nucleotides outside the gene matches: 2. The CDR3 totals 13 residues. The CDR3 here is CASGTGGIYEQYF. The CDR3 nucleotides read TGTGCCAGCGGGACAGGGGGCATCTACGAGCAGTACTTC.

The gene calls are TRBV7-9 and TRBJ2-3; D possibly corresponds to TRBD1 (6 bases). CDR1 is SEHNR and CDR2 is FQNEAQ in the germline V gene (reference sequence). This CDR3 contains 14 residues. The ends were cut back, 5 bases at V and 0 bases at J, with 9 bases in the middle. The CDR3 DNA reads as TGTGCCAGCAGCGCGGACAGAAGCACAGATACGCAGTATTTT. It translates to CASSADRSTDTQYF.

The chain combines TRBV30 with TRBJ1-2, with 8 bases aligning to TRBD1. V lost 4 bases and J lost 5; bases outside the gene matches: 6. This CDR3 region has 13 residues. Looked up from germline, CDR1 is GTSNPN and CDR2 is SVGIG (reference sequence). DNA for the CDR3: TGTGCCTGGACCCAGGACAGGGAATATGGCTACACCTTC. Protein product: CAWTQDREYGYTF.

V gene TRBV30 combines with J gene TRBJ1-1; D may be TRBD1 (5 bases). Per germline, CDR1 GTSNPN and CDR2 SVGIG (reference sequence). There are 14 residues in the CDR3. Trimming left V 4 bases short and J 2 bases short, with 14 bases between. CDR3: CAWTLGGGNTEAFF. The CDR3 bases are TGTGCCTGGACCCTGGGGGGGGGAAACACTGAAGCTTTCTTT.

The genes are TRBV28 and TRBJ1-4, with 9 nucleotides matching TRBD1. CDR1 is MDHEN and CDR2 is SYDVKM in the germline V gene. This CDR3 spans 15 amino acids. Germline trimming cut 5 bases from V and 3 bases from J; bases unmatched to any gene: 4. The CDR3: CASSQQGAANEKLFF. CDR3 nucleotide sequence: TGTGCCAGCAGTCAACAGGGGGCGGCTAATGAAAAACTGTTTTTT.

The chain joins TRBV6-5 to TRBJ1-2, with D uncertain. Germline V gene data show CDR1 as MNHEY and CDR2 as SVGAGI. V was shortened by 0 bases and J by 6 bases, with 11 bases between the two germline ends. This CDR3 is 14 amino acids long. In DNA, the CDR3 is TGTGCCAGCAGTTACTCAGCGGGCCTAGATGGCTACACCTTC. Translated, it gives CASSYSAGLDGYTF.

V is TRBV4-1 and J is TRBJ2-1; 7 bases agree with TRBD2. The CDR3 spans 18 residues. J lost 1 base, V lost 0 bases, and 9 bases had no gene match. Per the germline V gene, CDR1 is MGHRA and CDR2 is YSYEKL. Here the CDR3 reads CASSQESSGISSYNEQFF. Written as DNA, the CDR3 is TGCGCCAGCAGCCAAGAGTCTAGCGGTATTTCTTCCTACAATGAGCAGTTCTTC.

The J gene is TRBJ2-1, the V gene TRBV4-1; D may be TRBD2 (6 bases). CDR1 is MGHRA and CDR2 is YSYEKL in the germline V gene. The CDR3 runs to 15 residues. V lost 1 base to trimming and J lost 7 bases, with 14 bases between them. The CDR3 loop reads CASSQGATAGNEQFF. DNA for the CDR3: TGCGCCAGCAGCCAAGGCGCGACTGCGGGGAATGAGCAGTTCTTC.